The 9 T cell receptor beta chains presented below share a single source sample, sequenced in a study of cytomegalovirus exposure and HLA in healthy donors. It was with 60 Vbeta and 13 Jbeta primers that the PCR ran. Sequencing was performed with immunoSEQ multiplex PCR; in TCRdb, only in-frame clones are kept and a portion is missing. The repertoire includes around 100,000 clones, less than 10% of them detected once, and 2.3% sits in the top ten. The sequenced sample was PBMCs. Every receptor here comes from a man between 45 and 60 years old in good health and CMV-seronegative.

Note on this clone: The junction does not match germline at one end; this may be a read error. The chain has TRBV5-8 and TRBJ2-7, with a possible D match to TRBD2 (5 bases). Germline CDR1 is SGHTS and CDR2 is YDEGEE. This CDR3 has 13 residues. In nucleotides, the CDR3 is TGTGCCAGCAGCCCGAGTGGACTGCACGAACAGTACTTC. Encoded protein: CASSPSGLHEQYF. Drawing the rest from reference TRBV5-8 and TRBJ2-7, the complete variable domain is EAGVTQSPTHLIKTRGQQATLRCSPISGHTSVYWYQQALGLGLQFLLWYDEGEERNRGNFPPRFSGRQFPNYSSELNVNALELEDSALYLCASSPSGLHEQYFGPGTRLTVT.

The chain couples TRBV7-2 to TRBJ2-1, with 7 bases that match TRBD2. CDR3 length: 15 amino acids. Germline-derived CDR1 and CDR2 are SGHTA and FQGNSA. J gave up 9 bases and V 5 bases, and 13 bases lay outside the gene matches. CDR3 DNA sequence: TGTGCCAGCAGCCTACAGACTAGCAGAGGCGGTGAGCAGTTCTTC. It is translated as CASSLQTSRGGEQFF.

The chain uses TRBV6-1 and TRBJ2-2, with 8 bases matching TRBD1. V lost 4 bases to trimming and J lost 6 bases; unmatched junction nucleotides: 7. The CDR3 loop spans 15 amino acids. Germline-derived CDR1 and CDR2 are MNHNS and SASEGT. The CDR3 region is CASSAGQGGSGELFF. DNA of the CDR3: TGTGCCAGCAGTGCCGGACAGGGTGGGTCCGGGGAGCTGTTTTTT.

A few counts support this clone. The CDR3: CASSQDGAGGLTGELFF. Written as DNA, the CDR3 is TGCGCCAGCAGCCAAGATGGGGCGGGGGGGCTAACCGGGGAGCTGTTTTTT. V usage is TRBV4-1 and J usage is TRBJ2-2; 9 bases match TRBD2. There are 17 residues in the CDR3. Trimming cost V 0 bases and J 5 bases; bases outside gene matches: 7. CDR1 and CDR2 from the germline V gene are MGHRA and YSYEKL.

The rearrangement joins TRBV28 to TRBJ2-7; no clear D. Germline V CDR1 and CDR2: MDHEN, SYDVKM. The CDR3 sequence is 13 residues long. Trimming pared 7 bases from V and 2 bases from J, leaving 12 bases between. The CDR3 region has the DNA TGTGCCAGCATAAGTACCGACACCTACGAGCAGTACTTC. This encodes CASISTDTYEQYF.

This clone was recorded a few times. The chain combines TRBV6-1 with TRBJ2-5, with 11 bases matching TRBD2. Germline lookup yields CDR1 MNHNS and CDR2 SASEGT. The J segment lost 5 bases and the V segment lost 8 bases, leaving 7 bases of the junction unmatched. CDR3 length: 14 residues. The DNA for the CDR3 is TGTGCCAGCCGTACTAGCGGGAGAATGGAGACCCAGTACTTC. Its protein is CASRTSGRMETQYF.

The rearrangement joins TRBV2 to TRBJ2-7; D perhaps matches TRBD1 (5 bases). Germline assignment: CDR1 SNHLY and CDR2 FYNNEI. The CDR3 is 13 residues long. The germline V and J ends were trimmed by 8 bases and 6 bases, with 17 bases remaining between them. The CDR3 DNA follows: TGTGCCAGCCTGACGGACATTGCCTTCGAGCAGTACTTC. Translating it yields CASLTDIAFEQYF.

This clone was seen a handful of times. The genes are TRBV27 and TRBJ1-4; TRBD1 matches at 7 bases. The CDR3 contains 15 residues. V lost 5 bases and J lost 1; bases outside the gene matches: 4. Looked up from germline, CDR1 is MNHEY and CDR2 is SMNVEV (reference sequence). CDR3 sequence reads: CASSLNRGTNEKLFF. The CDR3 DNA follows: TGTGCCAGCAGTCTCAACAGGGGAACTAATGAAAAACTGTTTTTT.

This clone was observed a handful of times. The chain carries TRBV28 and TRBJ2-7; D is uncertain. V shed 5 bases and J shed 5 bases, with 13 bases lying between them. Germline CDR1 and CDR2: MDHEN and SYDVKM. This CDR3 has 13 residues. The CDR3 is CASSKKPGNEQYF. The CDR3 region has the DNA TGTGCCAGCAGTAAAAAACCAGGCAACGAGCAGTACTTC.